The 15 T cell receptor beta chains reported below all come from one sample, sequenced in a study of Ad26.COV2.S vaccination and SARS-CoV-2 variants. Sequencing was performed with immunoSEQ multiplex PCR; in TCRdb, only in-frame clones are kept and a portion is missing. Altogether around 450,000 clones are present, approximately 90% being singletons, with the ten largest covering around 3.6%. Treatment indicated: around 19 received Ad26.COV2.S at low or high dose, single or two shots; several received placebo; per-sample allocation not given. The investigators took samples on day 63 after the first vaccine or placebo injection. Here the sequenced sample was peripheral blood, taken in a trial of Ad26.COV2.S vaccine versus placebo. These receptors originate from a person between 18 and 60 years old who received the Ad26.COV2.S COVID-19 vaccine or a placebo.

The chain employs TRBV9 and TRBJ2-7; D may be TRBD1 (5 bases). The CDR3 sequence is 14 residues long. Trimming removed 3 bases from V and 2 bases from J, with 12 bases in between. The V gene's germline CDR1 is SGDLS and CDR2 YYNGEE. CDR3 DNA sequence: TGTGCCAGCAGCGCCTCAGGGAATCCCTACGAGCAGTACTTC. It encodes CASSASGNPYEQYF.

The genes are TRBV5-1 and TRBJ2-5; 8 bases match TRBD2. The length of the CDR3 is 14 residues. V lost 4 bases and J lost 3; bases outside the gene matches: 5. Germline lookup yields CDR1 SGHRS and CDR2 YFSETQ. The chain's CDR3 is CASSATSGKETQYF. The CDR3 bases are TGCGCCAGCAGCGCCACTAGCGGAAAAGAGACCCAGTACTTC.

This clone was found once. The chain uses TRBV3-1 (or the pseudogene TRBV3-2) and TRBJ1-1; D is unresolved. Per germline, CDR1 LGHDT and CDR2 YNNKEL (reference sequence). V dropped 3 bases and J dropped 0 bases, with 8 bases sitting between them. The CDR3 has 14 residues. CDR3 sequence reads: CASSHEPVNTEAFF. For the CDR3, the DNA is TGTGCCAGCAGCCATGAACCAGTGAACACTGAAGCTTTCTTT.

This rearrangement joins TRBV19 to TRBJ2-2; 7 bases agree with TRBD1. Trimming at V came to 5 bases and at J to 3 bases, leaving 3 bases not matched to a gene. From germline, CDR1 is LNHDA and CDR2 SQIVND (reference sequence). The CDR3 covers 14 residues. The CDR3 loop reads CASSRQGDTGELFF. Written as DNA, the CDR3 is TGTGCCAGTAGTCGACAGGGAGACACCGGGGAGCTGTTTTTT.

The rearrangement uses TRBV5-4 and TRBJ2-2; D remains ambiguous. The V gene's germline CDR1 is SGHNT and CDR2 YYREEE (reference sequence). V lost 7 bases and J lost 3, with 10 bases in between. CDR3 length: 13 residues. CDR3 amino acids: CASRAFDTGELFF. CDR3 DNA sequence: TGTGCCAGCCGAGCTTTTGACACCGGGGAGCTGTTTTTT.

The rearrangement joins TRBV5-1 to TRBJ2-5; 8 bases match TRBD2. The V segment lost 3 bases and the J segment 1 base; nucleotides outside the gene matches: 5. Germline V lookup: CDR1 SGHRS, CDR2 YFSETQ. This CDR3 comprises 15 residues. The CDR3 DNA sequence: TGCGCCAGCAGCTCCGGAGCGGGAGTCCAAGAGACCCAGTACTTC. It specifies CASSSGAGVQETQYF.

V gene TRBV9 combines with J gene TRBJ2-7; a possible D gene is TRBD1 (6 bases). This CDR3 has 15 amino acids. The germline V gene encodes CDR1 SGDLS and CDR2 YYNGEE. Trimming removed 3 bases at V and 3 bases at J, with 16 bases between. The CDR3 loop reads CASSATGSPLYEQYF. The CDR3 bases are TGTGCCAGCAGCGCCACAGGGTCCCCACTCTACGAGCAGTACTTC.

The V and J genes are TRBV6-5 and TRBJ2-2, with a tentative D call TRBD2 (5 bases). V dropped 0 bases and J dropped 7 bases, with 12 bases sitting between them. Germline V gives CDR1 MNHEY, CDR2 SVGAGI. The CDR3 extends over 15 amino acids. The CDR3 protein is CASSYSGRGVGELFF. DNA for the CDR3: TGTGCCAGCAGTTACTCCGGTCGGGGTGTCGGGGAGCTGTTTTTT.

The V and J genes are TRBV5-1 and TRBJ2-7; D possibly corresponds to TRBD1 (6 bases). Germline V gene data show CDR1 as SGHRS and CDR2 as YFSETQ. The V end lost 4 bases, the J end lost 4 bases, and 15 bases lay between the germline ends. The CDR3 contains 14 residues. The CDR3 is CASSPVGQLYEQYF. CDR3 coding DNA: TGCGCCAGCAGCCCCGTAGGACAGCTATACGAGCAGTACTTC.

The rearrangement joins TRBV7-9 to TRBJ1-3; a weak D match, TRBD1 (5 bases). V shed 7 bases and J shed 0 bases, with 13 bases lying between them. The CDR3 runs to 15 residues. CDR1 and CDR2 (germline): SEHNR, FQNEAQ (reference sequence). CDR3 nucleotide sequence: TGTGCCAGCATTCCACAGGTGACCTCTGGAAACACCATATATTTT. Residues: CASIPQVTSGNTIYF.

The chain has TRBV7-2 and TRBJ2-3; 8 bases match TRBD2. Per germline, CDR1 SGHTA and CDR2 FQGNSA. V trimming: 5 bases; J trimming: 6 bases; junction bases outside the gene matches: 13. The CDR3 runs 16 residues. For the CDR3, the DNA is TGTGCCAGCAGCCCCCAATTAGCGGGGCAAGGGGATACGCAGTATTTT. It codes for CASSPQLAGQGDTQYF.

This rearrangement joins TRBV19 to TRBJ2-5, with D uncertain. From germline, CDR1 is LNHDA and CDR2 SQIVND (reference sequence). Trimming took 3 bases from V and 5 from J, leaving 10 bases between them. The length of the CDR3 is 13 residues. CDR3 coding DNA: TGTGCCAGTAGTATCATCGCCAGGGAGACCCAGTACTTC. This codes for CASSIIARETQYF.

The gene calls are TRBV19 and TRBJ1-3; possible D gene TRBD1, 5 bases. The germline V gene has CDR1 LNHDA and CDR2 SQIVND (reference sequence). Trimming shortened V by 2 bases and J by 6 bases, and 11 bases separated the two germline ends. The CDR3 spans 14 residues. The CDR3 loop is CASSIWDDKNTIYF. The DNA of the CDR3 is TGTGCCAGTAGTATATGGGACGACAAAAACACCATATATTTT.

J is TRBJ2-3 and V is TRBV3-1 (or the pseudogene TRBV3-2); D unclear. CDR3 length: 15 amino acids. V was pared by 0 bases and J by 3 bases, with 10 bases between. Per germline, CDR1 LGHDT and CDR2 YNNKEL (reference sequence). In DNA form, the CDR3 reads TGTGCCAGCAGCCAAGAGGGAATAAGAACAGATACGCAGTATTTT. This gives the protein CASSQEGIRTDTQYF.

V gene TRBV27 combines with J gene TRBJ1-4; tentative D call: TRBD1 (6 bases). CDR3 length: 14 residues. The V end lost 3 bases, the J end lost 11 bases, and 16 bases lay between the germline ends. Looked up from germline, CDR1 is MNHEY and CDR2 is SMNVEV (reference sequence). CDR3 sequence (DNA): TGTGCCAGCAGTTTTACTGGGGGCGGATCCAAACTGTTTTTT. Its protein is CASSFTGGGSKLFF.